This paragraph covers one T cell receptor (beta chain) sequence. Which antigen it targets is not known. No base quality values were provided; no much bigger clone lies one nucleotide off. The data stem from a study of shared clonotypes between healthy human individuals (dated by TCRdb to between 2020 and 2021). About the study as a whole: Two women and a few men aged 18 to 49 years were included in the cohort. For each donor, CD4 naive and CD4 memory were each run on three plates, CD8 naive on two plates, and CD8 memory on one plate. To estimate repertoire size and how much clonotype sharing occurs between individuals, the study deeply sequenced the blood TCR repertoires of 5 or 6 healthy adults. To increase sequencing depth and limit assay-specific biases, different laboratories used diverse techniques to prepare libraries and sequence TCR repertoires. Between about 0.85 and 9.5 billion PBMCs per donor were obtained by leukapheresis.

The CDR3 holds 15 amino acids from the cysteine to the phenylalanine. Left in the record is the CDR3 DNA by itself, 45 bases read in frame from the first base. For CDR1 and CDR2, the germline V gene lists SGHTA and FQGNSA. Between the V and J ends, shortened by 1 base and 1 base respectively, the junction contains 10 bases. CD8 naive samples were obtained by positive selection for CCR7 among CD45RO-negative cells, yielding a CD45RA+CCR7+ population from which TemRA cells were excluded. Donors were healthy HIV-negative adults with no recently reported acute infections or vaccinations. Every donor was a Caucasian adult living in Nashville, Tennessee, USA. Blood was collected by leukapheresis, and PBMCs were isolated by Ficoll-Histopaque density gradient centrifugation and then cryopreserved in liquid nitrogen vapor phase. Purity and quantity of every magnetically sorted T cell population were checked by analytical flow cytometry. From each sorted fraction, genomic DNA was isolated and quantified by UV absorbance on a Nanodrop 2000c.

What the research found in general, with its limitations: Compared with non-shared clonotypes, the clonotypes found in all four sorted-subset donors had higher generation probabilities. Incomplete sequencing was indicated by rarefaction of sorted-subset datasets, despite the large sequencing depth. Naive subsets generally had larger estimated clonotype richness than memory subsets. Sampling was restricted to blood, and TCR repertoires in tissues likely differ from the TCR repertoires found in blood. Pairwise subsampling led to the expectation that sequencing depth would affect the degree of clonotype sharing among donors. The genetic and exposure-history diversity represented was limited by the small number of donors. Sharing across four donors was observed for about 5% of naive CD4, 3% to 4% of naive CD8, 2.3% of memory CD4, and about 0.39% of memory CD8 clonotypes.

Using the deep immunoSEQ assay, multiplex PCR amplified TCR CDR3 regions from genomic DNA. Extracted genomic DNA from each cell subset was distributed evenly across all wells of several immunoSEQ 96-well plates, and each plate was treated as a replicate. For sorted subsets, 150 to 200 ng genomic DNA, equal to 30,000 or so T cell genomes, was loaded into each replicate PCR. Purified libraries were quantified with a Qubit 3.0 fluorometer, sized on a Bioanalyzer 2100, and re-quantified with the KAPA Library Quantification kit. A separate single-read 150-cycle Illumina NextSeq 550 flow cell was used to sequence each immunoSEQ 96-well plate. In the original analysis: Because the immunoSEQ output held only junctional sequences and lacked quality scores, the filtering could not match the filtering applied to full-length reads. Sequences were annotated with PyIR, a Python wrapper for IgBLAST v1.9, using IMGT germline references to assign V/J genes and CDR3. Reads were removed for weak V/J assignments (E-value above 1e-6), missing CDR3, stop codons, out-of-frame junctions, or ambiguous translated residues. V3J clonotypes were defined by identical inferred V gene, J gene, and CDR3 amino acid sequence. Percentage overlap between repertoires was computed as shared unique clonotypes divided by the size of the smaller repertoire. Richness of each repertoire was evaluated using RTK rarefaction, the Chao1 estimator, and Recon v2.1 estimates of unobserved clonotypes. For all TCRbeta clonotypes obtained by the gDNA method from a few donors, generation probabilities were computed with OLGA. TCRdb retrieved this table from immuneACCESS and kept in-frame rearrangements only. Not all clones are present; in checked studies, unresolved V genes account for under half, and no reason is known for the remainder. From that table come the V and J calls and clone size; the DNA was used to work out D and trimming. The sample contains approximately 1.9 million clones, around 93% of them found a single time. About 1.6% of the sample rests with the top ten.

The source material was naive CD8+ T cells from PBMCs. The sample's cell subset or site label, decoded: CD45RA+CCR7+. The sequence is built from TRBV7-2 and TRBJ1-1; tentative D gene TRBD1, with 6 bases matching. The TCR sequence derives from a man between 18 and 29 years old in good health. Some clones in this sample may be carry-over from other donors' samples. The DNA sequence follows: TGTGCCAGCAGCTTAGTGGGGGGCGAGAACACTGAAGCTTTCTTT. Its translation reads: CASSLVGGENTEAFF.